The rows below give T cell receptor beta chains drawn from one sample of a study of shared clonotypes between healthy human individuals. The assay was immunoSEQ multiplex PCR, and TCRdb's table has in-frame clones only and misses some. The repertoire consists of about 660,000 clones, with approximately 74% occurring once and the leading ten covering about 1.7%. Material: memory CD4+ T cells sorted from blood. These receptors were obtained from a woman aged 30 to 39 in good health. CDR3s include the opening cysteine and the closing phenylalanine or tryptophan. A D gene is named only where the DNA matches it firmly. A clone size is listed for some rows: how often the clone was seen (once, few, many), or a class if it is expanded.

d_call j_call clone_size v_call cdr3_nt cdr3_aa
NA TRBJ1-1 NA TRBV6-1 TGTGCCAGCAGTGAATTCGGGGATCTGAACACTGAAGCTTTCTTT CASSEFGDLNTEAFF
TRBD1 TRBJ2-4 NA TRBV9 TGTGCCAGCAGTGTCGGGGTAGGGGGCCCGGCTAGGGCCAAAAACATTCAGTACTTC CASSVGVGGPARAKNIQYF
NA TRBJ2-4 NA TRBV14 TGTGCCAGCAGCCACGGGTCGGTTGCGGGGGCCAAAAACATTCAGTACTTC CASSHGSVAGAKNIQYF
TRBD1 TRBJ1-4 once TRBV19 TGTGCCAGTAGCACGACAGGGACTAATGAAAAACTGTTTTTT CASSTTGTNEKLFF
NA TRBJ1-1 NA TRBV5-6 TGTGCCAGCAGCCGCGACGGGGGATTGCTCTTT CASSRDGGLLF
TRBD1 TRBJ2-7 NA TRBV11-3 TGTGCCAGCAGCTCCGACAGGGGCTACGAGCAGTACTTC CASSSDRGYEQYF
TRBD2 TRBJ2-3 NA TRBV14 TGTGCCAGCAGCCCTCGGCTAGCGGAAGGAGATACGCAGTATTTT CASSPRLAEGDTQYF
TRBD2 TRBJ2-1 NA TRBV7-3 TGTGCCAGCAGCTCCGGGACTAGCGGGAGTTGGGGCTACAATGAGCAGTTCTTC CASSSGTSGSWGYNEQFF
NA TRBJ2-1 NA TRBV15 TGTGCCACCAGCAGAGAGATCGTATTGGCGCACAATGAGCAGTTCTTC CATSREIVLAHNEQFF
TRBD1 TRBJ1-2 NA TRBV4-1 TGCGCCAGCAGCCAACCAACAGGGGGTGCCTATGGCTACACCTTC CASSQPTGGAYGYTF
NA TRBJ1-1 NA TRBV5-4 TGTGCCAGTAGGCGAGGGGGTAACACTGAAGCTTTCTTT CASRRGGNTEAFF
NA TRBJ2-1 NA TRBV20-1 TGCAGTGCTACCAGGGATGAGCAGTTCTTC CSATRDEQFF
NA TRBJ1-1 NA TRBV5-4 TGTGCCAGCAGCCCAAGGGCGGGTGGGGGGAACACTGAAGCTTTCTTT CASSPRAGGGNTEAFF
NA TRBJ2-7 NA TRBV5-8 TGTGCCAGCAGCTTGATGAGGGGGTCCTCCTACGAGCAGTACTTC CASSLMRGSSYEQYF
TRBD1 TRBJ2-1 many TRBV2 TGTGCCAGCAGACTACAGGGGGCAGGTGAGCAGTTCTTC CASRLQGAGEQFF
TRBD2 TRBJ2-1 NA TRBV19 TGTGCCAGTAGTCGTAGAGTCTCCCCGGGACTACGCGGTGAGCAGTTCTTC CASSRRVSPGLRGEQFF
NA TRBJ1-5 NA TRBV7-6 TGTGCCAGCAGCTCCAGTCAGGATCAGCCCCAGCATTTT CASSSSQDQPQHF
TRBD2 TRBJ2-1 NA TRBV5-1 TGCGCCAGCAGCCCATCTAGCGGGAGCTACAATGAGCAGTTCTTC CASSPSSGSYNEQFF
NA TRBJ2-7 NA TRBV5-4 TGTGCCAGCAGCCGCAGACCGGAGGCGGGCTACGAGCAGTACTTC CASSRRPEAGYEQYF
NA TRBJ2-6 NA TRBV6-1 TGTGCCAGCAGTGAGGTTGCAGGGACTTCTGGGGCCAACGTCCTGACTTTC CASSEVAGTSGANVLTF
NA TRBJ1-4 once TRBV2 TGTGCCAGCAGTGACGGGGGGGCTGGCGAAAAACTGTTTTTT CASSDGGAGEKLFF
TRBD2 TRBJ2-7 once TRBV19 TGTGCCAGTAGCCGGACTAGCGGGAGTTACGAGCAGTACTTC CASSRTSGSYEQYF
NA TRBJ1-2 once TRBV7-9 TGTGCCAGCAGCTTGGGGCAGGGTTCTCGCTATGGCTACACCTTC CASSLGQGSRYGYTF
TRBD2 TRBJ2-7 once TRBV6-1 TGTGCCAGCAGTGGCGCTGAAACTAGCGGAAGATACGAGCAGTACTTC CASSGAETSGRYEQYF
NA TRBJ1-1 NA TRBV2 TGTGCCAGCAGTGTTAGCCGAGACACTGAAGCTTTCTTT CASSVSRDTEAFF
NA TRBJ2-3 NA TRBV28 TGTGCCAGCAGTCCCCAGGGGGGGGCAACAGATACGCAGTATTTT CASSPQGGATDTQYF
NA TRBJ1-1 NA TRBV28 TGTGCCAGCAGCATACTGACTAAGGGCACTGAAGCTTTCTTT CASSILTKGTEAFF
TRBD1 TRBJ2-2 few TRBV5-1 TGCGCCAGCAGCCGGGCCCGGACAGGGGGCACCGGCCTGAACACCGGGGAGCTGTTTTTT CASSRARTGGTGLNTGELFF
TRBD1 TRBJ1-2 NA TRBV7-9 TGTGCCAGCAGCCGGCTTGGACAGGCAAGGTATGGCTACACCTTC CASSRLGQARYGYTF
NA TRBJ2-1 NA TRBV5-1 TGCGCCAGCAGCGTTGACAGGCACAATGAGCAGTTCTTC CASSVDRHNEQFF
NA TRBJ2-3 NA TRBV30 TGTGCCTGGAGCGGGAACACAGATACGCAGTATTTT CAWSGNTDTQYF
TRBD2 TRBJ2-3 NA TRBV5-1 TGCGCCAGCAGCACACTGGGCGGGAGGGGAGCAGATACGCAGTATTTT CASSTLGGRGADTQYF
NA TRBJ2-7 NA TRBV21-1 TGTGCCAGCCCCCCTGGGGAGCAGTACTTC CASPPGEQYF
NA TRBJ2-4 NA TRBV7-9 TGTGCCAGCAGCTCCTCTGTAGTTGGCGGGATTGTCGCCAAAAACATTCAGTACTTC CASSSSVVGGIVAKNIQYF
NA TRBJ2-1 NA TRBV6-4 TGTGCCAGCAGTGAACAGGGTTTGAGCTCCTACAATGAGCAGTTCTTC CASSEQGLSSYNEQFF
TRBD2 TRBJ2-3 NA TRBV7-2 TGTGCCAGCACCCCAACTGGGGGGGGTCCCACAGATACGCAGTATTTT CASTPTGGGPTDTQYF
TRBD1 TRBJ1-5 NA TRBV6-6 TGTGCCACCACTCCGGGACAGGGGGGCAGTCAGCCCCAGCATTTT CATTPGQGGSQPQHF
NA TRBJ2-1 NA TRBV5-4 TGTGCCAGCAGCCATATAAAAGGGGTCAACTACAATGAGCAGTTCTTC CASSHIKGVNYNEQFF
NA TRBJ2-1 NA TRBV25-1 TGTGCCAGCAGTGACCCGGTGGGGGGCAGGGTGGGCAATGAGCAGTTCTTC CASSDPVGGRVGNEQFF
TRBD1 TRBJ2-1 NA TRBV6-6 TGTGCCAGCAAACTCGGGACAGGGAGAGACAATGAGCAGTTCTTC CASKLGTGRDNEQFF
NA TRBJ2-7 NA TRBV10-3 TGTGCCACTCGACATGACTCCTACGAGCAGTACTTC CATRHDSYEQYF
NA TRBJ2-7 NA TRBV29-1 TGCAGCGTTAGTGTCCCCTACGAGCAGTACTTC CSVSVPYEQYF
TRBD2 TRBJ2-3 NA TRBV19 TGTGCCAGTAGTCTCGGGCGGGAGGGAATAGATACGCAGTATTTT CASSLGREGIDTQYF
NA TRBJ1-3 NA TRBV1 TGCACCAGCAGCCCAGAGCCCCGCGGACACCAGGTTGGAAACACCATATATTTT CTSSPEPRGHQVGNTIYF
TRBD1 TRBJ1-5 NA TRBV6-5 TGTGCCAGCAGGACGACAGGGATTCCCGATCAGCCCCAGCATTTT CASRTTGIPDQPQHF
NA TRBJ1-5 NA TRBV11-2 TGTGCCAGCAGCTTAACCCGGGATCAGCCCCAGCATTTT CASSLTRDQPQHF
NA TRBJ1-1 few TRBV19 TGTGCCAGTAGTATGGATAGGATCTACAGTTGGGGCACTGAAGCTTTCTTT CASSMDRIYSWGTEAFF
NA TRBJ1-2 NA TRBV27 TGTGCCAGCAGGGCGGTGGCGGACCGTATCTATGGCTACACCTTC CASRAVADRIYGYTF
TRBD2 TRBJ2-3 NA TRBV28 TGTGCCAGCAGTTTAGGAGGGGGACTAGCGGGAGGGAGGATAGATACGCAGTATTTT CASSLGGGLAGGRIDTQYF
NA TRBJ1-4 NA TRBV14 TGTGCCAGCAGCCATCTTAGGTGGGAAAAACTGTTTTTT CASSHLRWEKLFF
TRBD1 TRBJ1-1 once TRBV5-6 TGTGCCAGCAGCTTACAGGGGGCTGGTTGGACTGAAGCTTTCTTT CASSLQGAGWTEAFF